The rows below give T cell receptor beta chains drawn from one sample of a study of blood T cell repertoires in COVID-19. The assay was immunoSEQ multiplex PCR, and TCRdb's table has in-frame clones only and misses some. Among 70,000 to 80,000 clones listed, more than 80% were seen once. Sequenced material: peripheral blood. These receptors all come from a woman of 80 years or more with active or convalescent COVID-19. The CDR3 runs from the conserved cysteine through the conserved F or W. Each record gives: CDR3 DNA, CDR3 protein, clone size, V gene, D gene, J gene. D genes are given only for firm matches. Part of the rows lack a size; the others show once, few, many or a class for expanded clones.

CDR3 DNA: TGTGCCAGCAGCTTAGGCACCGGGACAGGGGTTAATTCACCCCTCCACTTT
CDR3 protein: CASSLGTGTGVNSPLHF
clone size: once
V gene: TRBV7-8
D gene: TRBD1
J gene: TRBJ1-6

CDR3 DNA: TGTGCCATAAAACAGGGGGCGGCTAACTATGGCTACACCTTC
CDR3 protein: CAIKQGAANYGYTF
clone size: NA
V gene: TRBV6-5
D gene: TRBD1
J gene: TRBJ1-2

CDR3 DNA: TGTGCCAGCAGCGTCCAGGGGGCAGGGGAGACCCAGTACTTC
CDR3 protein: CASSVQGAGETQYF
clone size: NA
V gene: TRBV9
D gene: TRBD1
J gene: TRBJ2-5

CDR3 DNA: TGTGCCAGCAGCTTAGTAGCCAACAACCTTTTTCCCCTCCACTTT
CDR3 protein: CASSLVANNLFPLHF
clone size: NA
V gene: TRBV7-2
D gene: NA
J gene: TRBJ1-6

CDR3 DNA: TGTGCCAGCAGTACCGGGGACATTCAGTACTTC
CDR3 protein: CASSTGDIQYF
clone size: NA
V gene: TRBV12-3/TRBV12-4
D gene: NA
J gene: TRBJ2-4

CDR3 DNA: TGTGCCAGCTCGGTAACCTCGGCTGAAGCTTTCTTT
CDR3 protein: CASSVTSAEAFF
clone size: NA
V gene: TRBV12-3/TRBV12-4
D gene: NA
J gene: TRBJ1-1

CDR3 DNA: TGTGCCAGCAGTTACAGCAACACTGAAGCTTTCTTT
CDR3 protein: CASSYSNTEAFF
clone size: NA
V gene: TRBV6-2/TRBV6-3
D gene: NA
J gene: TRBJ1-1

CDR3 DNA: TGTGCCACCTATGGTACCTCACCCGGGGAGCTGTTTTTT
CDR3 protein: CATYGTSPGELFF
clone size: NA
V gene: TRBV2
D gene: NA
J gene: TRBJ2-2

CDR3 DNA: TGCAGCGTTGAACACAGGGACCGGGAGACCCAGTACTTC
CDR3 protein: CSVEHRDRETQYF
clone size: NA
V gene: TRBV29-1
D gene: NA
J gene: TRBJ2-5

CDR3 DNA: TGTGCCAGCACCGCCTCTGAGGCGATGAACACTGAAGCTTTCTTT
CDR3 protein: CASTASEAMNTEAFF
clone size: NA
V gene: TRBV7-9
D gene: NA
J gene: TRBJ1-1

CDR3 DNA: TGTGCCAGCAGTTACTCGCAGGGACAAGAAAAACTGTTTTTT
CDR3 protein: CASSYSQGQEKLFF
clone size: once
V gene: TRBV6-5
D gene: NA
J gene: TRBJ1-4

CDR3 DNA: TGTGCCAGCAGCGCGGTGACAGGGTTGACTTCTGAAGCTTTCTTT
CDR3 protein: CASSAVTGLTSEAFF
clone size: NA
V gene: TRBV9
D gene: TRBD1
J gene: TRBJ1-1

CDR3 DNA: TGTGCCAGCTCACCGGACAAGGTGACCCAGCATTTT
CDR3 protein: CASSPDKVTQHF
clone size: NA
V gene: TRBV18
D gene: NA
J gene: TRBJ1-5

CDR3 DNA: TGCGCCAGCAGCACCTGGACTGGTTCCTACGAGCAGTACTTC
CDR3 protein: CASSTWTGSYEQYF
clone size: NA
V gene: TRBV5-1
D gene: NA
J gene: TRBJ2-7

CDR3 DNA: TGCGCCAGCAGCAGGGGACTAGCGGGGGCCCCAGGGGAGCAGTTCTTC
CDR3 protein: CASSRGLAGAPGEQFF
clone size: NA
V gene: TRBV5-1
D gene: TRBD2
J gene: TRBJ2-1

CDR3 DNA: TGTGCCAGCAGCATAACAGGGGGCGCACAGTACGAGCAGTACTTC
CDR3 protein: CASSITGGAQYEQYF
clone size: NA
V gene: TRBV7-3
D gene: TRBD1
J gene: TRBJ2-7

CDR3 DNA: TGCGCCAGCAGGCAGGGACAGAGAAATGAAAAACTGTTTTTT
CDR3 protein: CASRQGQRNEKLFF
clone size: NA
V gene: TRBV4-3
D gene: TRBD1
J gene: TRBJ1-4

CDR3 DNA: TGTGCCAGCAGCCGGACAGGGGCTATCAATCAGCCCCAGCATTTT
CDR3 protein: CASSRTGAINQPQHF
clone size: once
V gene: TRBV5-6
D gene: TRBD1
J gene: TRBJ1-5

CDR3 DNA: TGTGCCAGCAGTCCCCAGGGAACTGGAAACACCATATATTTT
CDR3 protein: CASSPQGTGNTIYF
clone size: NA
V gene: TRBV11-2
D gene: NA
J gene: TRBJ1-3

CDR3 DNA: TGTGCCACCAGTGATTCTGCTAACTATGGCTACACCTTC
CDR3 protein: CATSDSANYGYTF
clone size: once
V gene: TRBV24-1
D gene: NA
J gene: TRBJ1-2

CDR3 DNA: TGTGCCAGCAGTTTATTCTACCGGGACAGGGGAGTTGGGGGTTCCCGGGGCACTGAAGCTTTCTTT
CDR3 protein: CASSLFYRDRGVGGSRGTEAFF
clone size: NA
V gene: TRBV27
D gene: TRBD1
J gene: TRBJ1-1

CDR3 DNA: TGTGCCAGCAGCCTAGGGACTAGCGGTTCGGGCTACGAGCAGTACTTC
CDR3 protein: CASSLGTSGSGYEQYF
clone size: NA
V gene: TRBV7-7
D gene: TRBD2
J gene: TRBJ2-7

CDR3 DNA: TGTGCCAGCAGCTTAGGTTCCAGGTACGAGCAGTACTTC
CDR3 protein: CASSLGSRYEQYF
clone size: NA
V gene: TRBV7-2
D gene: NA
J gene: TRBJ2-7

CDR3 DNA: TGTGCCCGCAGTAGCTCCTACAATGAGCAGTTCTTC
CDR3 protein: CARSSSYNEQFF
clone size: NA
V gene: TRBV7-9
D gene: NA
J gene: TRBJ2-1

CDR3 DNA: TGTGCCAGCAGCCCCTTGGGCCTTAACTATGGCTACACCTTC
CDR3 protein: CASSPLGLNYGYTF
clone size: NA
V gene: TRBV3-1/TRBV3-2
D gene: NA
J gene: TRBJ1-2

CDR3 DNA: TGTGCCAGCAGCTACAATAGCGGGGGAGGCGAGACCCAGTACTTC
CDR3 protein: CASSYNSGGGETQYF
clone size: NA
V gene: TRBV3-1/TRBV3-2
D gene: TRBD2
J gene: TRBJ2-5

CDR3 DNA: TGTGCCAGCAGCCGGACAGGGGGGCAGGAGACCCAGTACTTC
CDR3 protein: CASSRTGGQETQYF
clone size: once
V gene: TRBV2
D gene: TRBD1
J gene: TRBJ2-5

CDR3 DNA: TGTGCCACCAGCAGAACGGGATCGGTGGCACGCGGAATGTTTTTT
CDR3 protein: CATSRTGSVARGMFF
clone size: NA
V gene: TRBV15
D gene: NA
J gene: TRBJ1-4

CDR3 DNA: TGTGCCACCAGTGATTTCGGAAGACTAGTTTCTGGTTACGAGCAGTACTTC
CDR3 protein: CATSDFGRLVSGYEQYF
clone size: NA
V gene: TRBV24-1
D gene: NA
J gene: TRBJ2-7

CDR3 DNA: TGTGCCAGCAGCCCGACGGGCTCGGGAACCGGGGAGCTGTTTTTT
CDR3 protein: CASSPTGSGTGELFF
clone size: NA
V gene: TRBV5-5
D gene: NA
J gene: TRBJ2-2

CDR3 DNA: TGTGCCAGCAGTTACGGACAGGGACCCCTCGAGCAGTACTTC
CDR3 protein: CASSYGQGPLEQYF
clone size: NA
V gene: TRBV6-6
D gene: TRBD1
J gene: TRBJ2-7

CDR3 DNA: TGTGCCAGCAGCCGCTCCGGGACAAGGAACTATGGCTACACCTTC
CDR3 protein: CASSRSGTRNYGYTF
clone size: NA
V gene: TRBV7-2
D gene: NA
J gene: TRBJ1-2

CDR3 DNA: TGCAGCGTGGGGGACAGGGGCTTTATTACTGAAGCTTTCTTT
CDR3 protein: CSVGDRGFITEAFF
clone size: NA
V gene: TRBV29-1
D gene: TRBD1
J gene: TRBJ1-1

CDR3 DNA: TGTGCCAGCAGTGAATGGGACTCCCGGGAGACCCAGTACTTC
CDR3 protein: CASSEWDSRETQYF
clone size: once
V gene: TRBV2
D gene: NA
J gene: TRBJ2-5

CDR3 DNA: TGTGCCAGCAGCCATTCCCAGGGGGCAAGTGGCTACACCTTC
CDR3 protein: CASSHSQGASGYTF
clone size: once
V gene: TRBV3-1/TRBV3-2
D gene: TRBD1
J gene: TRBJ1-2

CDR3 DNA: TGTGCCATCCACCCAGGGGCCCTATTGGGCGAGCAGTACTTC
CDR3 protein: CAIHPGALLGEQYF
clone size: NA
V gene: TRBV28
D gene: NA
J gene: TRBJ2-7

CDR3 DNA: TGTGCCAGCAACCAGGGGGCGAACACTGAAGCTTTCTTT
CDR3 protein: CASNQGANTEAFF
clone size: NA
V gene: TRBV3-1/TRBV3-2
D gene: TRBD1
J gene: TRBJ1-1

CDR3 DNA: TGCGCCAGCCGCACAGGAAGGACAACTAATGAAAAACTGTTTTTT
CDR3 protein: CASRTGRTTNEKLFF
clone size: NA
V gene: TRBV5-1
D gene: NA
J gene: TRBJ1-4

CDR3 DNA: TGTGCCACCAGATTTTATTTGGGGCTTCACGAAAAACTGTTTTTT
CDR3 protein: CATRFYLGLHEKLFF
clone size: NA
V gene: TRBV5-8
D gene: NA
J gene: TRBJ1-4

CDR3 DNA: TGTGCCAGCAGTGCGCCGGCGGGTCGACAGGGTACCTCCTACGAGCAGTACTTC
CDR3 protein: CASSAPAGRQGTSYEQYF
clone size: NA
V gene: TRBV6-1
D gene: TRBD1
J gene: TRBJ2-7

CDR3 DNA: TGTGCCAGCAGCTTATCCGGGAGAGGCTACACCTTC
CDR3 protein: CASSLSGRGYTF
clone size: NA
V gene: TRBV7-2
D gene: NA
J gene: TRBJ1-2

CDR3 DNA: TGTGCCAGCAGTTTTGACAGGGACTATGGCTACACCTTC
CDR3 protein: CASSFDRDYGYTF
clone size: NA
V gene: TRBV12-3/TRBV12-4
D gene: TRBD1
J gene: TRBJ1-2

CDR3 DNA: TGCAGCGTTGAGGGGGGGATGACGGAGAGACAAGAGACCCAGTACTTC
CDR3 protein: CSVEGGMTERQETQYF
clone size: NA
V gene: TRBV29-1
D gene: TRBD2
J gene: TRBJ2-5

CDR3 DNA: TGTGCCAGCAGCGTAGGAGGGCGGACGGGTAACTATGGCTACACCTTC
CDR3 protein: CASSVGGRTGNYGYTF
clone size: NA
V gene: TRBV9
D gene: NA
J gene: TRBJ1-2

CDR3 DNA: TGTGCCAGCAGGGTGACAGGATCCTACGAGCAGTACTTC
CDR3 protein: CASRVTGSYEQYF
clone size: NA
V gene: TRBV5-8
D gene: NA
J gene: TRBJ2-7

CDR3 DNA: TGTGCCTGGAGCCCCGCCCGGGACTACGAGCAGTACTTC
CDR3 protein: CAWSPARDYEQYF
clone size: NA
V gene: TRBV30
D gene: NA
J gene: TRBJ2-7

CDR3 DNA: TGTGCCAGCAGCAAAGAGGCTGGGGTGGCGGGTTCACCCCTCCACTTT
CDR3 protein: CASSKEAGVAGSPLHF
clone size: once
V gene: TRBV3-1/TRBV3-2
D gene: NA
J gene: TRBJ1-6

CDR3 DNA: TGTGCCAGCAGCTCGGGGGGTAGAACAGATACGCAGTATTTT
CDR3 protein: CASSSGGRTDTQYF
clone size: NA
V gene: TRBV27
D gene: TRBD2
J gene: TRBJ2-3

CDR3 DNA: TGTGCCAGCAGCTTTCCGACAGGGGGCGAGTCCACCATATATTTT
CDR3 protein: CASSFPTGGESTIYF
clone size: NA
V gene: TRBV7-2
D gene: TRBD1
J gene: TRBJ1-3

CDR3 DNA: TGTGCCAGCAGCTTACGGGACTATTACACAGATACGCAGTATTTT
CDR3 protein: CASSLRDYYTDTQYF
clone size: NA
V gene: TRBV5-4
D gene: TRBD2
J gene: TRBJ2-3